The rows below give T cell receptor beta chains drawn from one sample of a study of T cell clones after liver transplantation. Here immunoSEQ multiplex PCR was the method, and the copy in TCRdb shows in-frame clones only, minus some. The table lists more than 65,000 clones, around nine tenths of them singletons. The specimen comprised CD4+ T cells from blood, sampled before liver transplant. All receptors come from a human donor who received a liver transplant. Both conserved end residues are part of each CDR3. Fields, in order: CDR3 length, J gene, V gene, D gene, clone size, CDR3 DNA, CDR3 protein. A D gene is named only where the DNA matches it firmly. Not all rows give a size; the values are once, few, many and, for expanded clones, a class.

>14|TRBJ2-7|TRBV4-3|.|.
TGCGCCAGCAGCCAAGAGTTAGGCCCCTACGAGCAGTACTTC
CASSQELGPYEQYF
>16|TRBJ1-3|TRBV6-6|TRBD1|.
TGTGCCAGCAGTTCCGGACAGGGCGGACGCGGAAACACCATATATTTT
CASSSGQGGRGNTIYF
>16|TRBJ1-5|TRBV19|TRBD1|.
TGTGCCAGTAGTCTTTTACCGGGACAGGGGGGTCAGCCCCAGCATTTT
CASSLLPGQGGQPQHF
>15|TRBJ1-2|TRBV6-1|TRBD1|.
TGTGCCAGCAGTGTTTCAGGGGGTGGAAACTATGGCTACACCTTC
CASSVSGGGNYGYTF
>15|TRBJ2-1|TRBV7-9|.|.
TGTGCCAGCAGCTTAGCTAGCGGATTCTACAATGAGCAGTTCTTC
CASSLASGFYNEQFF
>14|TRBJ2-7|TRBV4-2|.|.
TGTGCCAGCAGCCAAGATCTTACAGGGTACGAGCAGTACTTC
CASSQDLTGYEQYF
>16|TRBJ1-5|TRBV28|TRBD1|few
TGTGCCAGCAGCAAAATGCGGGACAGTACTAATCAGCCCCAGCATTTT
CASSKMRDSTNQPQHF
>15|TRBJ1-1|TRBV7-9|.|once
TGTGCCAGCAGTTTAAGGTCGGGGTTGGGCACTGAAGCTTTCTTT
CASSLRSGLGTEAFF
>15|TRBJ1-5|TRBV4-3|.|.
TGCGCCAGCAGCCAAGATCACGGGTGGGGTCAGCCCCAGCATTTT
CASSQDHGWGQPQHF
>14|TRBJ2-5|TRBV14|.|.
TGTGCCAGCAGTCAACTAGGGGTTGGCGAGACCCAGTACTTC
CASSQLGVGETQYF
>15|TRBJ1-1|TRBV5-5|.|.
TGTGCCAGCAGCTCGCTTGTACAAGGGTTCACTGAAGCTTTCTTT
CASSSLVQGFTEAFF
>14|TRBJ2-5|TRBV5-4|.|.
TGTGCCAGCAGCTTAGCGGAGGGGCAAGAGACCCAGTACTTC
CASSLAEGQETQYF
>14|TRBJ2-7|TRBV10-3|TRBD1|.
TGTGCCATCAGTCCCGGGACAGGGCCCTACGAGCAGTACTTC
CAISPGTGPYEQYF
>16|TRBJ2-2|TRBV5-1|TRBD2|once
TGCGCCAGCAGTTTTGAGGGCGGGAGAGACACCGGGGAGCTGTTTTTT
CASSFEGGRDTGELFF
>17|TRBJ2-1|TRBV4-2|.|.
TGTGCCAGCAGCCAAGATTGGGGCGGCCCTCCTTACAATGAGCAGTTCTTC
CASSQDWGGPPYNEQFF
>14|TRBJ1-5|TRBV2|.|.
TGTGCCAGCAGGTTGACAGGTCAGGAGCAGCCCCAGCATTTT
CASRLTGQEQPQHF
>15|TRBJ2-5|TRBV2|.|.
TGTGCCAGCAATGAGCAGGGGAGTAACTTGGAGACCCAGTACTTC
CASNEQGSNLETQYF
>15|TRBJ1-2|TRBV7-3|TRBD1|.
TGTGCCAGCAGCACTTCCGGACAGGACTGGTATGGCTACACCTTC
CASSTSGQDWYGYTF
>17|TRBJ1-4|TRBV9|.|.
TGTGCCAGCAGCCCCGGACGGTTAGGGGTAACTAATGAAAAACTGTTTTTT
CASSPGRLGVTNEKLFF
>10|TRBJ2-7|TRBV19|.|.
TGTGCCAGTGGTACGAGGGAGCAGTACTTC
CASGTREQYF
>15|TRBJ2-2|TRBV19|.|few
TGTGCCAGTAGTAAGACGACCTCACTCACCGGGGAGCTGTTTTTT
CASSKTTSLTGELFF
>16|TRBJ2-3|TRBV7-6|.|.
TGTGCCAGCAGCCCGATACAGGGCTTCGGCACAGATACGCAGTATTTT
CASSPIQGFGTDTQYF
>14|TRBJ1-5|TRBV27|.|once
TGTGCCAGCAGTGAGGGTCCGAGCAATCAGCCCCAGCATTTT
CASSEGPSNQPQHF
>15|TRBJ2-5|TRBV11-3|.|.
TGTGCCAGCAGCTTCACCTTCCAGCGGGAAGAGACCCAGTACTTC
CASSFTFQREETQYF
>15|TRBJ2-2|TRBV5-1|.|.
TGCGCCAGCAGCTCTTACGACAGCGACACCGGGGAGCTGTTTTTT
CASSSYDSDTGELFF
>15|TRBJ1-3|TRBV6-1|.|.
TGTGCCAGCAGTGAAGCCGGGACTGCAGGAAACACCATATATTTT
CASSEAGTAGNTIYF
>13|TRBJ1-2|TRBV27|TRBD1|.
TGTGCCAGCAGTGCCCGACAGGGGCCAGGCTACACCTTC
CASSARQGPGYTF
>14|TRBJ2-5|TRBV9|.|.
TGTGCCAGCAGCGTAGGCAGGGGCCTTTTGACCCAGTACTTC
CASSVGRGLLTQYF
>15|TRBJ2-1|TRBV9|TRBD1|once
TGTGCCAGCAGCGTAGATCAGGGGGTAAGGGCTGAGCAGTTCTTC
CASSVDQGVRAEQFF
>14|TRBJ2-1|TRBV5-1|TRBD1|.
TGCGCCAGCAGCCCGGGACAGACATACAATGAGCAGTTCTTC
CASSPGQTYNEQFF
>12|TRBJ2-1|TRBV2|.|.
TGTGCCAGCAGTGAAGAGGGGACAGAGCAGTTCTTC
CASSEEGTEQFF
>13|TRBJ1-2|TRBV29-1|.|.
TGCAGCGTCCATTCCTCCTTAAGGCAAGGCTACACCTTC
CSVHSSLRQGYTF
>16|TRBJ2-6|TRBV18|.|.
TGTGCCAGCTCGCCCACCCCTAGCTCTGGGGCCAACGTCCTGACTTTC
CASSPTPSSGANVLTF
>14|TRBJ2-1|TRBV7-3|.|.
TGTGCCAGCAGCCGCGACAGCTCCTACAATGAGCAGTTCTTC
CASSRDSSYNEQFF
>15|TRBJ2-5|TRBV9|.|once
TGTGCCAGCAGCGCCGTACAGGGACCCACAGAGACCCAGTACTTC
CASSAVQGPTETQYF
>15|TRBJ2-7|TRBV5-1|TRBD1|.
TGCGCCAGCAGCTCTCGACAGGGGCGAGGGAACGAGCAGTACTTC
CASSSRQGRGNEQYF
>13|TRBJ2-7|TRBV19|.|once
TGTGCCAGTAGTCCACGGACCAGCCTCGAGCAGTACTTC
CASSPRTSLEQYF
>16|TRBJ2-3|TRBV27|.|.
TGTGCCAGCAGTCCCGACGCAAGCGGAGCCACAGATACGCAGTATTTT
CASSPDASGATDTQYF
>17|TRBJ1-2|TRBV4-3|.|few
TGCGCCAGCAGCCAAGATCTGGCAGATCCTGGGCCCTATGGCTACACCTTC
CASSQDLADPGPYGYTF
>13|TRBJ1-2|TRBV7-2|.|.
TGTGCCAGCAGCTCAGGATTTAACTATGGCTACACCTTC
CASSSGFNYGYTF
>16|TRBJ2-3|TRBV4-3|.|.
TGCGCCAGCAGCCACTTTTCTAGGGGGGGGGCAGATACGCAGTATTTT
CASSHFSRGGADTQYF